This TCR beta chain was obtained from a study of T cell repertoires in cytomegalovirus infection. Turning to the study itself: Shared public TCR beta signatures pointed to both CMV infection and a matching HLA type. Regarding the study as a whole: Carriers of CMV plus the relevant HLA were identified by cumulative public TCR beta family frequency. CMV-specific TCR beta clonotypes restricted by HLA-C were the ones dominating the ex vivo response.

This clonotype came up a few times. The target antigen is unknown. TCRdb fed the reads into MiXCR, producing one record per CDR3 protein. The sample records roughly 200,000 distinct CDR3 sequences, 17% being singletons. The CDR3 loop spans 19 amino acids. Trimming cost V 5 bases and J 4 bases; bases outside gene matches: 14. Germline V CDR1 and CDR2: SGHTA, FQGNSA. This clonotype originated in a human donor in good health (CMV status not recorded). Some clones in this sample may be carry-over from other donors' samples. This chain connects TRBV7-2 to TRBJ2-1, with 13 nucleotides matching TRBD2. Material: CD8+ T cells from PBMCs. The CDR3: CASSLRGLAGPTPYNEQFF. In DNA, the CDR3 is TGTGCCAGCAGCCTCCGGGGACTAGCGGGGCCCACTCCTTACAATGAGCAGTTCTTC.